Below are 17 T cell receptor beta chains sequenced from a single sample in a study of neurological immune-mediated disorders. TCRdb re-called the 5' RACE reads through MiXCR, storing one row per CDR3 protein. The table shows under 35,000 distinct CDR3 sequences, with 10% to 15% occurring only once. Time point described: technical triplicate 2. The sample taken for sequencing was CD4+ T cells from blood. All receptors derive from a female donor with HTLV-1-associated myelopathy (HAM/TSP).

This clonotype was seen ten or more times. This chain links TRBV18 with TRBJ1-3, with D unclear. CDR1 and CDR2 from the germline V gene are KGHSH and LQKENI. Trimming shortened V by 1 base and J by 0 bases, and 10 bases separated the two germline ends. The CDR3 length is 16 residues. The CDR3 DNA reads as TGTGCCAGCTCACCACGCACAGCAACCTCTGGAAACACCATATATTTT. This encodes CASSPRTATSGNTIYF.

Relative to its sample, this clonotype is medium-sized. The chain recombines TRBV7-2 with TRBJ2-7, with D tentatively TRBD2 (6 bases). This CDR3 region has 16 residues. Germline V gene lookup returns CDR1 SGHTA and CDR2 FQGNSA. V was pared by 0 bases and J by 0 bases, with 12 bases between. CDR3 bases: TGTGCCAGCAGCTTAGCGGGCGGGGCGAGCTCCTACGAGCAGTACTTC. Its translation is CASSLAGGASSYEQYF.

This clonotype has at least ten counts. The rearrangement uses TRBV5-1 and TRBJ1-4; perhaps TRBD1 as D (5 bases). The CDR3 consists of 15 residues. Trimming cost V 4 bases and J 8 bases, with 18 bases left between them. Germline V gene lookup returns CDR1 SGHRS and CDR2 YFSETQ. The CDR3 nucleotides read TGCGCCAGCAGCGCGTTCGGGGGAAGTGACGAAAAACTGTTTTTT. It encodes CASSAFGGSDEKLFF.

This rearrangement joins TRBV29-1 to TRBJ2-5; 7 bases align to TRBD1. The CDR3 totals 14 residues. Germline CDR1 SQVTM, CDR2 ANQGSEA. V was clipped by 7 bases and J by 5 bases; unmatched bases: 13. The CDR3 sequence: CSATEGQSWETQYF. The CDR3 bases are TGCAGCGCCACAGAGGGACAGTCTTGGGAGACCCAGTACTTC.

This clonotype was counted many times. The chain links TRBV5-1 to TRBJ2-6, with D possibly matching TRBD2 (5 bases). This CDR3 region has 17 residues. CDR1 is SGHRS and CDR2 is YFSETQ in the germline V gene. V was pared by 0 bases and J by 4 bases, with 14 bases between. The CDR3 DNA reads TGCGCCAGCAGCTTGGTTGACCCGGGAACCGGGGCCAACGTCCTGACTTTC. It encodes CASSLVDPGTGANVLTF. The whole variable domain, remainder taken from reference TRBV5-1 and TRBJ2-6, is KAGVTQTPRYLIKTRGQQVTLSCSPISGHRSVSWYQQTPGQGLQFLFEYFSETQRNKGNFPGRFSGRQFSNSRSEMNVSTLELGDSALYLCASSLVDPGTGANVLTFGAGSRLTVL.

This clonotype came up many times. CDR3 loop: CASSYSALPYEQYF. In DNA, the CDR3 is TGTGCCAGCAGCTACTCAGCCCTACCCTACGAGCAGTACTTC. The chain employs TRBV7-2 and TRBJ2-7, with D unclear. V was shortened by 4 bases and J by 2 bases, with 12 bases between the two germline ends. The CDR3 extends over 14 amino acids. Germline CDR1 SGHTA, CDR2 FQGNSA.

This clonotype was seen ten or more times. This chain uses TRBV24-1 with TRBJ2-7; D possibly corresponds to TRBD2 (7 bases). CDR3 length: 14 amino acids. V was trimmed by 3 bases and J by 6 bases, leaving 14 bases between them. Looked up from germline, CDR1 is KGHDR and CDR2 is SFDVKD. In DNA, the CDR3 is TGTGCCACCAGTGATGGACCGGGGGGCAGCGAGCAGTACTTC. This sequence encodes CATSDGPGGSEQYF.

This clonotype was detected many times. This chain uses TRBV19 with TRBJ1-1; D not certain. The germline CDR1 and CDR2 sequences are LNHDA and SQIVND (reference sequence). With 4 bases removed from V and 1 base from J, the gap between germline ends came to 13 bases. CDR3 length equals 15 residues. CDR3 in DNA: TGTGCCAGTAGTAGGGTAGATACGGCGAACACTGAAGCTTTCTTT. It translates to CASSRVDTANTEAFF.

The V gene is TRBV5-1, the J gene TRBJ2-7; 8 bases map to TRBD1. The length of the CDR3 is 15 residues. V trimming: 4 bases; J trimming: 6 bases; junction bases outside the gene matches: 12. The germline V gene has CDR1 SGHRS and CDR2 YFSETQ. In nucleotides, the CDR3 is TGCGCCAGCAGCCCGACGGACAGGGTGCCCCTCGAGCAGTACTTC. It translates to CASSPTDRVPLEQYF.

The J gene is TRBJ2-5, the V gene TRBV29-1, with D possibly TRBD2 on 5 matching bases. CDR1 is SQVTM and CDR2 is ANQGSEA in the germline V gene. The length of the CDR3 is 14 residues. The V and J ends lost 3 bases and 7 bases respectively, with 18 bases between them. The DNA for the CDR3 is TGCAGCGTTGAGAGGGCCAGAGACCGGCGGACCCAGTACTTC. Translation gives CSVERARDRRTQYF.

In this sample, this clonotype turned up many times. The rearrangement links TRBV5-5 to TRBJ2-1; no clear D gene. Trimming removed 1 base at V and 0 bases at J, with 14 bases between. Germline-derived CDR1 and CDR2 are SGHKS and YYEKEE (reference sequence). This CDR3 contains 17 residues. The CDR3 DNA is TGTGCCAGCAGCTTGTATGTGGCGACAAACTCCTACAATGAGCAGTTCTTC. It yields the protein CASSLYVATNSYNEQFF.

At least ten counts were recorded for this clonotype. The CDR3 nucleotides are TGTGCCAGCAGCGCAAGGGGGGGGGCACACACTGAAGCTTTCTTT. Translation gives CASSARGGAHTEAFF. V usage is TRBV7-9 and J usage is TRBJ1-1, with D possibly TRBD1 on 6 matching bases. The V and J ends lost 5 bases and 3 bases respectively, with 16 bases between them. Germline V gene sequence: CDR1 SEHNR, CDR2 FQNEAQ (reference sequence). CDR3 length equals 15 residues.

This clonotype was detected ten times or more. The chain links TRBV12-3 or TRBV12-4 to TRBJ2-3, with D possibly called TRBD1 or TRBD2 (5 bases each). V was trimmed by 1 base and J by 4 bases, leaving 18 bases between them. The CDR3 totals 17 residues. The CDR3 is CASSLGPGTPEADTQYF. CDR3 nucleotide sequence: TGTGCCAGCAGTTTAGGTCCCGGGACCCCGGAGGCAGATACGCAGTATTTT.

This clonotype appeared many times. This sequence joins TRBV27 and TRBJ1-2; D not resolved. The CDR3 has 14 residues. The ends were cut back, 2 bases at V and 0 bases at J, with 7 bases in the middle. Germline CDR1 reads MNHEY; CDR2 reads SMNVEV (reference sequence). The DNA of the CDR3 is TGTGCCAGCAGTTTAGGCAAAACTAACTATGGCTACACCTTC. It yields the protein CASSLGKTNYGYTF.

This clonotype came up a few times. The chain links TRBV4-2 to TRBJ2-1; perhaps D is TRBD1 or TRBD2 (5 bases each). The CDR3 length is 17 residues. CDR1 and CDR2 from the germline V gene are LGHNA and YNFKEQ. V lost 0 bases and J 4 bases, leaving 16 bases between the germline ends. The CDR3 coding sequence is TGTGCCAGCAGCCAAGACCCCGGGGCCCTCCAATACAATGAGCAGTTCTTC. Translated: CASSQDPGALQYNEQFF.

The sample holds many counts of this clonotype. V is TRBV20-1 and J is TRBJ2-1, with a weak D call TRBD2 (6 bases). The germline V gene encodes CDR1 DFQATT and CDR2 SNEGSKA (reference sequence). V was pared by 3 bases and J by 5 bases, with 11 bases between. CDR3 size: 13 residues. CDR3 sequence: CSASQTSHNEQFF. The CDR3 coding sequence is TGCAGTGCTAGCCAGACTAGTCACAATGAGCAGTTCTTC.

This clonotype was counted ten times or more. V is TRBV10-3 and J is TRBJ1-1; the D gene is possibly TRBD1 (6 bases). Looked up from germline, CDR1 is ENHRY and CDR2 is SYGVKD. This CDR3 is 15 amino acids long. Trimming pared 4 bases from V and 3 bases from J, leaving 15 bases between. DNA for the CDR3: TGTGCCATCAGTGCCAGGGGAAGGGAGCACACTGAAGCTTTCTTT. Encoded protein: CAISARGREHTEAFF.